The next 3 T cell receptor beta chains were all read from a single sample in a study of identifying expanded T cells in peripheral blood. Sequenced by immunoSEQ multiplex PCR; TCRdb stores in-frame clones only, minus some. The table includes 60,000 to 65,000 clones, about 80% detected once. Input material: blood. These TCRs come from a person aged 18 to 75 in good health.

This sequence joins TRBV30 and TRBJ1-5; unclear D gene. The germline V gene encodes CDR1 GTSNPN and CDR2 SVGIG (reference sequence). The CDR3 is 14 residues long. V lost 1 base, J lost 3 bases, and 10 bases lay in between. The CDR3 loop is CAWSALADNQPQHF. The CDR3 region has the DNA TGTGCCTGGAGTGCCTTGGCAGACAATCAGCCCCAGCATTTT.

J is TRBJ1-2 and V is TRBV29-1, with a possible D match to TRBD1 (6 bases). Germline V gene lookup returns CDR1 SQVTM and CDR2 ANQGSEA. This CDR3 region has 12 residues. Trimming cost V 2 bases and J 8 bases, with 12 bases left between them. The CDR3 here is CSVERGIGGYTF. In DNA form, the CDR3 reads TGCAGCGTTGAAAGGGGGATAGGAGGCTACACCTTC.

This clone was seen a few times. This chain links TRBV2 with TRBJ2-7, with D possibly matching TRBD1 (6 bases). The CDR3 consists of 12 residues. Trimming removed 5 bases at V and 6 bases at J, with 11 bases between. In germline, CDR1 is SNHLY, CDR2 FYNNEI. CDR3 bases: TGTGCCAGCAGTCAACAGGGATTCGAGCAGTACGTC. Translated: CASSQQGFEQYV.